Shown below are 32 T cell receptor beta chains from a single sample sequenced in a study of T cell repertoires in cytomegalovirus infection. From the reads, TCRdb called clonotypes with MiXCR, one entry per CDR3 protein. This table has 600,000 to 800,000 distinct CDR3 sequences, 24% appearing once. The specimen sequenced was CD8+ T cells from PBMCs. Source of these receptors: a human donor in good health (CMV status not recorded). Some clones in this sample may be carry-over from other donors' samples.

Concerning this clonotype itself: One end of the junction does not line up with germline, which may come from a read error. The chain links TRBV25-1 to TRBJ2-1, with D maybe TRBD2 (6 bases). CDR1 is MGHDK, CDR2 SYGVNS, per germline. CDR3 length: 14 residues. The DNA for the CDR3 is TGTGCCAGCGGTGAAAGGAGGGCCTACAATGAGCAGTTCTTC. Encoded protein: CASGERRAYNEQFF. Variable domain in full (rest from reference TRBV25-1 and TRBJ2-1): EADIYQTPRYLVIGTGKKITLECSQTMGHDKMYWYQQDPGMELHLIHYSYGVNSTEKGDLSSESTVSRIRTEHFPLTLESARPSHTSQYLCASGERRAYNEQFFGPGTRLTVL.

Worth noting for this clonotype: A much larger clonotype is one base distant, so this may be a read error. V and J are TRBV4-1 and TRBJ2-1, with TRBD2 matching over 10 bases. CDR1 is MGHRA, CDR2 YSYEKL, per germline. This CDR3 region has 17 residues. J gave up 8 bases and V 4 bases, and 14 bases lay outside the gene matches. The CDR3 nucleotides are TGCGCCAGCAGCCCCCTACTGCCGGGACTAGCGTTGTATGAGCAGTTCTTC. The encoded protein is CASSPLLPGLALYEQFF.

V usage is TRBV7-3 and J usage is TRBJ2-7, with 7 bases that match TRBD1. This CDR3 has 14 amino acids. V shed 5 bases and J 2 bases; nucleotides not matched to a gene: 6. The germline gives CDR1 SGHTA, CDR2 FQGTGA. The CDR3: CASSPPGTAYEQYV. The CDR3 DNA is TGTGCCAGCAGCCCGCCCGGGACAGCCTACGAGCAGTACGTC.

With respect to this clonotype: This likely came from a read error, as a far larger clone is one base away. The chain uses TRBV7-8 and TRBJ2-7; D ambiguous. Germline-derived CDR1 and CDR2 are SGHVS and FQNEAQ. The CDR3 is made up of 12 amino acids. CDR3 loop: CAISLAGYEQYV. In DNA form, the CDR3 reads TGTGCCATCAGCTTAGCTGGGTACGAGCAGTACGTC.

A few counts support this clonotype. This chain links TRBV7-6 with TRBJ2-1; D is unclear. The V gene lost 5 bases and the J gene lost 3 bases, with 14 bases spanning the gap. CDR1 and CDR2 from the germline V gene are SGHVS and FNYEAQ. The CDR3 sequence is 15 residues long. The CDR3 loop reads CASSQLGTVYNEQFF. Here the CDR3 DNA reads TGTGCCAGCAGCCAATTAGGTACAGTCTACAATGAGCAGTTCTTC.

The CDR3 nucleotides read TGTGCCAGCAGTGGGGGTATTGAGCGGTACGTC. Residues: CASSGGIERYV. The chain combines TRBV2 with TRBJ2-7; D is unclear. The CDR3 consists of 11 residues. Germline V CDR1 and CDR2: SNHLY, FYNNEI.

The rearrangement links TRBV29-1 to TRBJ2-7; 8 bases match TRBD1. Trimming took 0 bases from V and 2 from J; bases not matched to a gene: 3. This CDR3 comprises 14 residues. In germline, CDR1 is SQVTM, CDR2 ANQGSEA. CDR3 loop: CSVEEAGGTYEQYF. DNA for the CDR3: TGCAGCGTTGAAGAAGCAGGGGGCACCTACGAGCAGTACTTC.

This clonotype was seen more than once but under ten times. CDR3: CASSGGTSGAYTGELFF. CDR3 nucleotide sequence: TGTGCCAGCAGTGGCGGGACTAGCGGGGCCTACACCGGGGAGCTGTTTTTT. The chain uses TRBV12-3 or TRBV12-4 and TRBJ2-2; 13 positions agree with TRBD2. Losses at the gene ends were 5 bases for V and 3 bases for J; bases not matched to a gene: 6. CDR3 size: 17 residues.

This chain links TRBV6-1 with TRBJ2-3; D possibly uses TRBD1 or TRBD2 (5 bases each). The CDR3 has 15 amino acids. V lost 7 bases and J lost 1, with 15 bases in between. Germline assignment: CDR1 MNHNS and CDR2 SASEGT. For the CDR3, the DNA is TGTGCCAGCACGAGGTTGGGACGGGGCACAGATACGCAGTATTTT. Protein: CASTRLGRGTDTQYF.

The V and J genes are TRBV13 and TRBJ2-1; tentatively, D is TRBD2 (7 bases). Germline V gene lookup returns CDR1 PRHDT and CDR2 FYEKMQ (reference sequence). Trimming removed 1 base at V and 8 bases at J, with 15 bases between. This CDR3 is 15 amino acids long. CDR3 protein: CASSLEGGRRDEQFF. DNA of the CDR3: TGTGCCAGCAGCTTAGAGGGGGGGCGCCGGGATGAGCAGTTCTTC. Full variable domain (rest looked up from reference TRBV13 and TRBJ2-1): AAGVIQSPRHLIKEKRETATLKCYPIPRHDTVYWYQQGPGQDPQFLISFYEKMQSDKGSIPDRFSAQQFSDYHSELNMSSLELGDSALYFCASSLEGGRRDEQFFGPGTRLTVL.

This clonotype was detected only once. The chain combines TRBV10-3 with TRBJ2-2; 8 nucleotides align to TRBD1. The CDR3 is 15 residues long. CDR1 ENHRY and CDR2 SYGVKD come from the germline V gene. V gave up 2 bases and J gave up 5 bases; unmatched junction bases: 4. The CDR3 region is CAISEGQGRTGELFF. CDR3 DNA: TGTGCCATCAGTGAGGGACAGGGCAGGACCGGGGAGCTGTTTTTT.

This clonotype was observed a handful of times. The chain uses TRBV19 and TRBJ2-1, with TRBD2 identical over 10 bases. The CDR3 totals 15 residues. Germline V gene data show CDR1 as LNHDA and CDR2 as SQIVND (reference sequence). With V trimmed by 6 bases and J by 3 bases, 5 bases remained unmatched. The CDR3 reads CASRVAGGYYNEQFF. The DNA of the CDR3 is TGTGCCAGTAGGGTAGCGGGGGGCTACTACAATGAGCAGTTCTTC.

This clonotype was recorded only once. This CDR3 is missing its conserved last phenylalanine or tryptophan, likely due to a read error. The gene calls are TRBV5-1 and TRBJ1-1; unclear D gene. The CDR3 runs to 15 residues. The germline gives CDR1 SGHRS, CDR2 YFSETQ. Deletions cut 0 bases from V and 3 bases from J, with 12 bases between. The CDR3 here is CASSLERVVYTEAFL. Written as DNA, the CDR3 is TGCGCCAGCAGCTTGGAGAGGGTCGTATACACTGAAGCTTTCCTC.

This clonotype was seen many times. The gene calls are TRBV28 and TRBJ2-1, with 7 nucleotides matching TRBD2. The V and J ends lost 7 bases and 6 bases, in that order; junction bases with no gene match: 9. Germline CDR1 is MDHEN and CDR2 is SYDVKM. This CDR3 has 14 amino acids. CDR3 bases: TGTGCCAGCACCCCACGGGCTAGCGGCAATGAGCAGTTCTTC. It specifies CASTPRASGNEQFF.

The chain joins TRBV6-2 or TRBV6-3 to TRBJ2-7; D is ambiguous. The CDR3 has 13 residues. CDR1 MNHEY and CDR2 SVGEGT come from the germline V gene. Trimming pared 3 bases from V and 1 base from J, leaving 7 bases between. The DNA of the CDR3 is TGTGCCAGCAGTTATTCGGCATCCTACGAGCAGTACGTC. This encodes CASSYSASYEQYV.

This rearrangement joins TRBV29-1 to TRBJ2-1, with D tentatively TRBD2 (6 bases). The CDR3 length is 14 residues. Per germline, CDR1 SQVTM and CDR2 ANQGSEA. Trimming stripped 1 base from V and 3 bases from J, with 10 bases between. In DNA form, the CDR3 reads TGCAGCGTTGAAGCGGGGGTGGACTACAATGAGCAGTTCTTC. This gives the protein CSVEAGVDYNEQFF.

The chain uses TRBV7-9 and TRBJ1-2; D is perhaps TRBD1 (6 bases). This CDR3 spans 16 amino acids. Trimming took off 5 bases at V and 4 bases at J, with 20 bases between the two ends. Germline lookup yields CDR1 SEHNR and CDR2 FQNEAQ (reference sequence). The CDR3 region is CASSPEGHSLPYGYTF. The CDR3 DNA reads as TGTGCCAGCAGCCCCGAGGGACATTCTCTCCCCTATGGCTACACCTTC.

The CDR3 loop is CASSIPGLVNEKLFF. The CDR3 bases are TGTGCCAGTAGTATACCGGGACTGGTAAATGAAAAACTGTTTTTT. The chain is built from TRBV19 and TRBJ1-4; D might be TRBD1 (5 bases). The germline V gene has CDR1 LNHDA and CDR2 SQIVND (reference sequence). This CDR3 contains 15 residues. Trimming took 2 bases from V and 5 from J, leaving 12 bases between them.

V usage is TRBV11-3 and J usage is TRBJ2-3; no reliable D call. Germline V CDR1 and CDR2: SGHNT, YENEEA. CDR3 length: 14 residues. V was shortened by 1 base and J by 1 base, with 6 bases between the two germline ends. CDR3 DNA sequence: TGTGCCAGCAGCTTAGCCCTCCGCACAGATACGCAGTATTTT. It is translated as CASSLALRTDTQYF.

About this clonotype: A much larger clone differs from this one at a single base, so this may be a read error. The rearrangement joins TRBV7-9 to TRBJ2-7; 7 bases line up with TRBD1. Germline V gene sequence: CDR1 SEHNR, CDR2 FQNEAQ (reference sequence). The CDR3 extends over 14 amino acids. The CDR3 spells CASSRRQGSYDQYF. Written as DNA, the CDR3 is TGTGCCAGCAGCAGACGACAGGGCTCCTACGATCAGTACTTC. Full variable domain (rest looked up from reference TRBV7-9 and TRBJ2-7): DTGVSQNPRHKITKRGQNVTFRCDPISEHNRLYWYRQTLGQGPEFLTYFQNEAQLEKSRLLSDRFSAERPKGSFSTLEIQRTEQGDSAMYLCASSRRQGSYDQYFGPGTRLTVT.

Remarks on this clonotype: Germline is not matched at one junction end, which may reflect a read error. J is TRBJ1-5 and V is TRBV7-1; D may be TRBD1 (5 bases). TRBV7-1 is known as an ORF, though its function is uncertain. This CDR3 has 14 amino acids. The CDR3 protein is CVSSPAGFNQPQHF. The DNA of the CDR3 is TGTGTCAGCAGCCCGGCAGGGTTCAATCAGCCCCAGCATTTT.

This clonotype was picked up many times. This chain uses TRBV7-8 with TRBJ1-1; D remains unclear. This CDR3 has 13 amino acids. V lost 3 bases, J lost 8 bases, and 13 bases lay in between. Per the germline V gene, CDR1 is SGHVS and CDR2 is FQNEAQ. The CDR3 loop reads CASSFSGTGEAFF. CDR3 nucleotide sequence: TGTGCCAGCAGCTTCAGCGGCACCGGGGAAGCTTTCTTT.

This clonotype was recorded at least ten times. CDR3 sequence: CASKGSNEQFF. In DNA, the CDR3 is TGTGCCAGCAAAGGGAGCAATGAGCAGTTCTTC. The V and J genes are TRBV7-9 and TRBJ2-1; D is possibly TRBD2 (5 bases). The CDR3 sequence is 11 residues long. V shed 7 bases and J shed 6 bases, with 7 bases lying between them. Germline V lookup: CDR1 SEHNR, CDR2 FQNEAQ (reference sequence).

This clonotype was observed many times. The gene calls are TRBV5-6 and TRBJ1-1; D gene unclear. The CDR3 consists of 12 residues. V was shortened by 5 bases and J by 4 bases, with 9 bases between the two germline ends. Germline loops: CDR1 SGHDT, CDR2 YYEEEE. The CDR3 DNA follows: TGTGCCAGCAGGGTGGGGTTCACTGAAGCTTTCTTT. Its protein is CASRVGFTEAFF.

The CDR3 sequence: CASSKTGQGADNEQFF. In nucleotides, the CDR3 is TGTGCCAGCAGCAAAACGGGGCAGGGGGCCGACAATGAGCAGTTCTTC. The chain has TRBV7-9 and TRBJ2-1; 8 bases match TRBD1. CDR3 length: 16 amino acids. CDR1 and CDR2 from the germline V gene are SEHNR and FQNEAQ (reference sequence). The trim removed 5 bases at V and 5 bases at J, leaving 11 bases unmatched. Full variable domain (missing parts from reference TRBV7-9 and TRBJ2-1): DTGVSQNPRHKITKRGQNVTFRCDPISEHNRLYWYRQTLGQGPEFLTYFQNEAQLEKSRLLSDRFSAERPKGSFSTLEIQRTEQGDSAMYLCASSKTGQGADNEQFFGPGTRLTVL.

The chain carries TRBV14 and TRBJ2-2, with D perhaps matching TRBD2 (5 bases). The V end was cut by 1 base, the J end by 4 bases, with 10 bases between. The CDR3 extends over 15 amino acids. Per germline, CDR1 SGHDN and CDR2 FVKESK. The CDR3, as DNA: TGTGCCAGCAGCCAAGGAGGGAGATCCACCGGGGAGCTGTTTTTT. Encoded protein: CASSQGGRSTGELFF.

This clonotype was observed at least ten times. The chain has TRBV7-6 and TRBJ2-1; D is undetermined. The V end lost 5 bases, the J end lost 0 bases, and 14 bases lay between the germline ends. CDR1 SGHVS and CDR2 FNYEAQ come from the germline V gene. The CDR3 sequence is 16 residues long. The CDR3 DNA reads TGTGCCAGCAGCCAGAGACCATCAAGCTCCTACAATGAGCAGTTCTTC. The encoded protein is CASSQRPSSSYNEQFF.

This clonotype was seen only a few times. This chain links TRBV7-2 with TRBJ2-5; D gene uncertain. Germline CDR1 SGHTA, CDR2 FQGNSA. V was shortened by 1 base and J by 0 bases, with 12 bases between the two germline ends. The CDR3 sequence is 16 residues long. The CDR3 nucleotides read TGTGCCAGCAGCTTAGGGGCACGCCAATACCAAGAGACCCAGTACTTC. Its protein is CASSLGARQYQETQYF.

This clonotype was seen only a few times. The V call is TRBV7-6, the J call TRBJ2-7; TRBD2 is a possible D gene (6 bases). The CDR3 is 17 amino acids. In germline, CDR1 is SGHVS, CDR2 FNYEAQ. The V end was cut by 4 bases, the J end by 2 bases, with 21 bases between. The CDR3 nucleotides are TGTGCCAGCAGCTCCGAAAAATACCGGGACTTAGCCTACGAGCAGTACTTC. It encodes CASSSEKYRDLAYEQYF. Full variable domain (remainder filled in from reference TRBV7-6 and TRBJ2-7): GAGVSQSPRYKVTKRGQDVALRCDPISGHVSLYWYRQALGQGPEFLTYFNYEAQQDKSGLPNDRFSAERPEGSISTLTIQRTEQRDSAMYRCASSSEKYRDLAYEQYFGPGTRLTVT.

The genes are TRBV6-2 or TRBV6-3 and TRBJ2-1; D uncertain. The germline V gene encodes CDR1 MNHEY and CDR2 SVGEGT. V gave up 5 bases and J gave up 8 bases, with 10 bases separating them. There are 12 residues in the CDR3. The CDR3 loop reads CASSDLVHEQFF. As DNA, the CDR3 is TGTGCCAGCAGTGATCTAGTGCATGAGCAGTTCTTC.

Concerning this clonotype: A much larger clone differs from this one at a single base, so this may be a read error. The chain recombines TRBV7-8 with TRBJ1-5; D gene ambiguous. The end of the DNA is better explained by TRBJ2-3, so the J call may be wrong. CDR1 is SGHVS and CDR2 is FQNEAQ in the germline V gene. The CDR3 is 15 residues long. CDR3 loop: CASSSLGRFNQPQYF. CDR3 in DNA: TGTGCCAGCAGCTCCCTAGGACGGTTCAATCAGCCCCAGTATTTT.

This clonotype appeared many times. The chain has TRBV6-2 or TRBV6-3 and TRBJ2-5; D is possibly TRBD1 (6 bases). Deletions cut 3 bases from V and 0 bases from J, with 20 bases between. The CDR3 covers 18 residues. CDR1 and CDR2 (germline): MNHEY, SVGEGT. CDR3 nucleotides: TGTGCCAGCAGTTATCCCAACAGGGCCGAGATGTACCAAGAGACCCAGTACTTC. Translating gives CASSYPNRAEMYQETQYF.